This T cell receptor beta chain is drawn from a study of blood T cell repertoires in COVID-19. Background on the study: Italy, Spain and the United States were the sources of the convalescent and acute COVID-19 samples. PBMCs, B-cell-depleted T cells, or T cells were the source of the cDNA or gDNA that made up the material.

As handled by the study authors: From reference gene primer amplification, estimates of nucleated cell counts were derived. Method: immunoSEQ multiplex PCR; TCRdb's copy keeps in-frame clones and lacks some. V, J and clone size are those of that table, while D and trimming were read from the DNA. This sample has a few hundred thousand clones, with approximately 81% found just once. The source material was peripheral blood. The clonotype comes from a woman of 80 years or more with acute or convalescent COVID-19.

CDR3 loop: CAIGRTGDRDGYTF. The CDR3 DNA sequence: TGTGCCATCGGAAGGACAGGGGACAGGGATGGCTACACCTTC. V and J are TRBV10-3 and TRBJ1-2; 9 bases are a match to TRBD1. The trim removed 8 bases at V and 6 bases at J, leaving 10 bases unmatched. Germline values: CDR1 ENHRY, CDR2 SYGVKD. The CDR3 totals 14 residues.